This T cell receptor beta chain was documented in a study of T cells expressing NK-cell markers. Whole-study context: Among the eight sequenced donors, seven tested HCMV-seropositive and one tested seronegative. The study's findings and limits: Evidence did not settle whether expanded NKG2C+ T cell clones targeted HCMV.

In regard to this clonotype: Its cognate antigen is unknown.

This CDR3 comprises 15 residues. CDR1 and CDR2 (germline): SGHTA, FQGTGA. UMIs accompanied the 5'RACE template switching by which TCR beta cDNA was made. TCRdb re-called the 5' RACE reads and gives one entry per CDR3 protein, without DNA. This specimen shows about 160,000 distinct CDR3 sequences; the ten leading clones hold approximately 17%. Material for sequencing was blood T cells: a sorted CD56 or NKG2C T cell subset, CD4+ or CD8+ T cells, or bulk PBMC T cells (not recorded which). The clonotype was recovered from a woman aged 18 to 75 in good health. The rearrangement links TRBV7-3 to TRBJ2-2; the D gene TCRdb calls, TRBD1, cannot be checked with no DNA. The CDR3 spells CASRKQGLNTGELFF.